This is a list of T cell receptor beta chains from one sample in a study of PD-L1 blockade in urothelial cancer. Sequencing was performed with immunoSEQ multiplex PCR; in TCRdb, only in-frame clones are kept and a portion is missing. The sample includes approximately 88,000 clones, roughly 89% of them seen just once. This material consisted of PBMCs, taken around atezolizumab (anti-PD-L1) treatment. The receptors come from a man between 60 and 75 years old with urothelial cancer. Both conserved end residues are part of each CDR3. D genes are given only for firm matches. Not all rows give a size; the values are once, few, many and, for expanded clones, a class.

j_call clone_size v_call d_call cdr3_nt cdr3_aa
TRBJ1-2 . TRBV20-1 . TGCAGTGCGACGAGCGGGGGCGGCTACACCTTC CSATSGGGYTF
TRBJ1-3 few TRBV6-5 . TGTGCCAGCAGTTACCGACAGAGCTCTGGAAACACCATATATTTT CASSYRQSSGNTIYF
TRBJ1-6 few TRBV6-5 TRBD1 TGTGCCAGCAGATTCCAGGGGGCCGGTTCACCCCTCCACTTT CASRFQGAGSPLHF
TRBJ1-5 . TRBV7-8 . TGTGCCAGCAGCTTAATGGACAGCCAAGCAGGGCCCCAGCATTTT CASSLMDSQAGPQHF
TRBJ2-3 once TRBV6-5 . TGTGCCAGCAGTTCCGCTCAGGTTCTTACCACAGATACGCAGTATTTT CASSSAQVLTTDTQYF
TRBJ2-5 . TRBV28 . TGTGCCAGCACCACAACCCGTTTAGAGACCCAGTACTTC CASTTTRLETQYF
TRBJ2-2 . TRBV5-4 TRBD1 TGTGCCAGCACCCCGGGACAGGGGAATATCGGGGAGCTGTTTTTT CASTPGQGNIGELFF
TRBJ2-5 . TRBV6-5 TRBD1 TGTGCCAGCAGTAGAAACAGGGGCCCAGAGACCCAGTACTTC CASSRNRGPETQYF
TRBJ2-2 once TRBV7-2 . TGTGCCAGCACCACCTTTGGGGCGGCTACCGGGGAGCTGTTTTTT CASTTFGAATGELFF
TRBJ1-3 . TRBV14 . TGTGCCAGCAGCCATGGCCCACGGAGCTCTGGAAACACCATATATTTT CASSHGPRSSGNTIYF
TRBJ1-6 . TRBV7-2 . TGTGCCAGCAGCACCCCAGGTGTCCCCCTCCACTTT CASSTPGVPLHF
TRBJ1-2 . TRBV18 . TGTGCCAGCTCACCAGCAGGGTACTATGGCTACACCTTC CASSPAGYYGYTF
TRBJ2-5 . TRBV10-3 TRBD2 TGTGCCATCACCACTATAGCACCCCAAATAGCGGGCCAAGAGACCCAGTACTTC CAITTIAPQIAGQETQYF
TRBJ2-7 . TRBV7-9 TRBD1 TGTGCCAGCGGCCTTTCGGACAGGGTCTACGAGCAGTACTTC CASGLSDRVYEQYF
TRBJ1-5 . TRBV7-8 . TGTGCCAGCAGCCCGATCGAGGGAAGGGCTCAGCCCCAGCATTTT CASSPIEGRAQPQHF
TRBJ1-2 . TRBV4-3 TRBD1 TGCGCCAGCAGTCAAGAGGGGGCGAGCTTCAGCTATGGCTACACCTTC CASSQEGASFSYGYTF
TRBJ2-5 . TRBV5-4 . TGTGCCAGCAGCTTGGGACGGAGGGAGACCCAGTACTTC CASSLGRRETQYF
TRBJ1-2 . TRBV30 . TGTGCCTGGAGTGTACTTTTCCGTTTAGGGGACTATGGCTACACCTTC CAWSVLFRLGDYGYTF
TRBJ2-7 . TRBV30 . TGTGCCTGGAGTGTATTGGGGCCTCGCTACGAGCAGTACTTC CAWSVLGPRYEQYF
TRBJ1-1 . TRBV6-1 . TGTGCCAGCAGTGAAATTGGGCCGCGGGGTAACACTGAAGCTTTCTTT CASSEIGPRGNTEAFF
TRBJ2-7 . TRBV6-5 . TGTGCCAGCAGTTACGCCAGGACAGACCCCTACGAGCAGTACTTC CASSYARTDPYEQYF
TRBJ1-2 . TRBV19 TRBD1 TGTGCCACCCGGGACAGGGGGCAGGAAGATGGCTACACCTTC CATRDRGQEDGYTF
TRBJ2-2 . TRBV9 TRBD1 TGTGCCAGCAGCGGTAACCCCGGGACAGGGGGGAACACCGGGGAGCTGTTTTTT CASSGNPGTGGNTGELFF
TRBJ1-2 once TRBV7-2 . TGTGCCAGCAGCTTAGACTCCAACTATGGCTACACCTTC CASSLDSNYGYTF
TRBJ1-4 . TRBV4-2 . TGTGCCAGCAGCCCGGACAGTCGGGCGGAAAAACTGTTTTTT CASSPDSRAEKLFF
TRBJ2-2 . TRBV7-6 . TGTGCCAGCAGTGGGGCGGCGAACACCGGGGAGCTGTTTTTT CASSGAANTGELFF
TRBJ2-7 . TRBV5-6 TRBD1 TGTGCCAGCAGCCCTCGGACAGGGCCGGGAGAGCAGTACTTC CASSPRTGPGEQYF
TRBJ1-4 once TRBV19 TRBD1 TGTGCCAGCCTGGACAGGGGAAGGCCGGCTAATGAAAAACTGTTTTTT CASLDRGRPANEKLFF
TRBJ2-3 . TRBV7-2 . TGTGCCAGCAGCTTAGAACCTCGGTCTCGCACAGATACGCAGTATTTT CASSLEPRSRTDTQYF
TRBJ2-7 . TRBV6-6 . TGTGCCAGCAGTTACTCCAGGGGTTTCTACGAGCAGTACTTC CASSYSRGFYEQYF
TRBJ1-5 . TRBV2 . TGTGCCAGCAGTGAAGAATTAAAATTATATCAGCCCCAGCATTTT CASSEELKLYQPQHF
TRBJ2-5 . TRBV11-2 . TGTGCCATACGGGGGGCTAGTTGGCAAGAGACCCAGTACTTC CAIRGASWQETQYF
TRBJ1-1 once TRBV5-1 TRBD1 TGCGCCAGCAGCCGAGGACAGGGGGTGAACACTGAAGCTTTCTTT CASSRGQGVNTEAFF
TRBJ1-2 . TRBV27 . TGTGCCAGCAGTTTATCGAAGGCGGGGGACTATGGCTACACCTTC CASSLSKAGDYGYTF
TRBJ2-4 . TRBV23-1 . TGCGCCAGCAGTCCGGACAGCCCCAAAAACATTCAGTACTTC CASSPDSPKNIQYF
TRBJ1-2 . TRBV6-1 TRBD1 TGTGCCAGCAGTGATTCCCCTTCATCAGGGGGCGCGATCACCTTC CASSDSPSSGGAITF
TRBJ2-7 . TRBV5-5 TRBD1 TGTGCCAGCAGCCGGGACAGGGGGCGCGAGCAGTACTTC CASSRDRGREQYF
TRBJ2-5 . TRBV28 TRBD2 TGTGCCAGCAGTTCCACTAGCGGGATAATGGGGGAGACCCAGTACTTC CASSSTSGIMGETQYF
TRBJ1-2 few TRBV4-1 TRBD1 TGCGCCAGCAGCCAAAACCGGGACAGGGGTAACTATGGCTACACCTTC CASSQNRDRGNYGYTF
TRBJ2-5 . TRBV7-7 . TGTGCCAGCAGCTTTAGCCACGACGGAGAGACCCAGTACTTC CASSFSHDGETQYF
TRBJ2-7 . TRBV6-5 . TGTGCCAGTGCCCTCTCAGCGGCCGATTACTACGAGCAGTACTTC CASALSAADYYEQYF
TRBJ2-5 . TRBV11-2 . TGTGCCAGCAGCTTAGTTTCACAAGAGACCCAGTACTTC CASSLVSQETQYF
TRBJ1-1 . TRBV7-6 . TGTGCCAGCAGCTTAAATTCAGGGAAGAACACTGAAGCTTTCTTT CASSLNSGKNTEAFF
TRBJ1-2 . TRBV6-6 . TGTGCCTCCAGGGTTAGCCGCCATAACTATGGCTACACCTTC CASRVSRHNYGYTF
TRBJ2-7 . TRBV6-5 TRBD1 TGTGCCAGCAGTTACTCGGGACAGGTTGCCGAGCAGTACTTC CASSYSGQVAEQYF
TRBJ1-5 few TRBV10-2 . TGCGCCAGCAGTGTGGTTCCCGGTAGCAATCAGCCCCAGCATTTT CASSVVPGSNQPQHF
TRBJ2-5 few TRBV11-2 TRBD1 TGTGCCAGCAGCTCCTCACAAGGGATCTACAGGGGCAGGGGAGAGACCCAGTACTTC CASSSSQGIYRGRGETQYF
TRBJ1-6 . TRBV19 TRBD1 TGTGCCAGTAGTGTTCCGGGACAGGGTGTTTCACCCCTCCACTTT CASSVPGQGVSPLHF
TRBJ2-3 . TRBV7-3 TRBD2 TGTGCCAGCAGCTGGACTAGTGCTAGCACAGATACGCAGTATTTT CASSWTSASTDTQYF
TRBJ1-4 . TRBV30 TRBD1 TGTGCCTGGAGTGTACAGGGGTCGGAAAAACTGTTTTTT CAWSVQGSEKLFF
TRBJ2-7 . TRBV30 . TGTGCCTGGACCAATATCGGGGGAGAGCAGTACTTC CAWTNIGGEQYF
TRBJ2-2 . TRBV5-6 . TGTGCCAGCAGCCAGACACCTACGAACACCGGGGAGCTGTTTTTT CASSQTPTNTGELFF
TRBJ1-2 . TRBV6-5 . TGTGCCAGCAGACGACAAGCGGGGGGCTACACCTTC CASRRQAGGYTF
TRBJ1-5 . TRBV18 TRBD1 TGTGCCAGCTCGTCCGGGACAGGGTTACAGCCCCAGCATTTT CASSSGTGLQPQHF
TRBJ1-1 few TRBV18 . TGTGCCAGCTCACCTCCCGCGGGGGTGAACACTGAAGCTTTCTTT CASSPPAGVNTEAFF